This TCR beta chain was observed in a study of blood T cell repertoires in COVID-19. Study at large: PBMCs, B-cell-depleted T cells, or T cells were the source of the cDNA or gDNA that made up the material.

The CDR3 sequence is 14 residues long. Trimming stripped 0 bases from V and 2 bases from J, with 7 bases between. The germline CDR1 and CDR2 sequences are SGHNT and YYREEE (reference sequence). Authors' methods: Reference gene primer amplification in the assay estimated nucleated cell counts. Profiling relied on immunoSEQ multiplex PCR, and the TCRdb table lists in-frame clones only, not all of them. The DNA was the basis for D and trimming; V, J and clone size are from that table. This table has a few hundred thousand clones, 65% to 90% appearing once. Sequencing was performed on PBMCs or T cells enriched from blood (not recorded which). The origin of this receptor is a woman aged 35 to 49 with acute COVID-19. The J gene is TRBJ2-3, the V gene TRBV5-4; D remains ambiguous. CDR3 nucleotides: TGTGCCAGCAGCTTGGGGGCCTCCACAGATACGCAGTATTTT. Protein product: CASSLGASTDTQYF.